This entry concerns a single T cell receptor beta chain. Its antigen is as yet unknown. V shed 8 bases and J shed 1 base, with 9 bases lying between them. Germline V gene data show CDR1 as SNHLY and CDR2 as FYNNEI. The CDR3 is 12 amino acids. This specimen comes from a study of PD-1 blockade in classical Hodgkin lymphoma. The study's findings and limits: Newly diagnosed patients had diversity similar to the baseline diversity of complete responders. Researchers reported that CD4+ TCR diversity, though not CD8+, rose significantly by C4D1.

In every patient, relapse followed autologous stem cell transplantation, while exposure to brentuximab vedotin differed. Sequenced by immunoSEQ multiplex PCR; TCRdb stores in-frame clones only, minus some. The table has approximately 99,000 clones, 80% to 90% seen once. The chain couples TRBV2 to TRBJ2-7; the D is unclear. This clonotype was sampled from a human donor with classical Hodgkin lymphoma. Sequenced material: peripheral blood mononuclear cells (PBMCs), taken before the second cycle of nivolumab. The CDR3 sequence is CASAAASYEQYF. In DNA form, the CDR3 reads TGTGCCAGCGCGGCAGCTTCCTACGAGCAGTACTTC.